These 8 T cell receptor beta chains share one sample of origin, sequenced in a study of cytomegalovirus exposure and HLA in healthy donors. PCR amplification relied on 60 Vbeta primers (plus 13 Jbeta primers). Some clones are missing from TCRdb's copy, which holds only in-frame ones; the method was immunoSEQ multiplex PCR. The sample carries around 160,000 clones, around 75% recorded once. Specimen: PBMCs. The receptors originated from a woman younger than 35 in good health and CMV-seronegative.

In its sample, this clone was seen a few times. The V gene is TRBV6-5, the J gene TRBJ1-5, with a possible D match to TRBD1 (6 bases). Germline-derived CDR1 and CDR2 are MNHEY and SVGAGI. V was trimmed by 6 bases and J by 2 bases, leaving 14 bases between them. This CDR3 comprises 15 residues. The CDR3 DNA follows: TGTGCCAGCAGACCACAGGGACCTGGCAATCAGCCCCAGCATTTT. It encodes CASRPQGPGNQPQHF.

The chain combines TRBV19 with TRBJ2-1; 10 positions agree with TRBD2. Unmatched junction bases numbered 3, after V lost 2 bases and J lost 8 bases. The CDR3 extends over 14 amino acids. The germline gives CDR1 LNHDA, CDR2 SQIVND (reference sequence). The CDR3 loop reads CASSIRSGRDEQFF. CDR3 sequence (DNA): TGTGCCAGTAGTATAAGGAGCGGGAGGGATGAGCAGTTCTTC.

CDR3: CASSPSGGGLETQYF. CDR3 DNA sequence: TGTGCCAGCAGCCCCTCGGGCGGGGGGCTGGAGACCCAGTACTTC. The chain employs TRBV9 and TRBJ2-5, with 8 bases matching TRBD2. The CDR3 length is 15 residues. Per the germline V gene, CDR1 is SGDLS and CDR2 is YYNGEE. The V segment lost 4 bases and the J segment 5 bases; nucleotides outside the gene matches: 10.

This CDR3 reads CASQISSGSSYEQYV. CDR3 nucleotides: TGTGCCAGCCAAATAAGTAGCGGTAGCTCCTACGAGCAGTACGTC. V and J are TRBV27 and TRBJ2-7, with a tentative D call TRBD2 (6 bases). CDR1 is MNHEY and CDR2 is SMNVEV in the germline V gene (reference sequence). Trimming shortened V by 8 bases and J by 0 bases, and 17 bases separated the two germline ends. This CDR3 has 15 amino acids.

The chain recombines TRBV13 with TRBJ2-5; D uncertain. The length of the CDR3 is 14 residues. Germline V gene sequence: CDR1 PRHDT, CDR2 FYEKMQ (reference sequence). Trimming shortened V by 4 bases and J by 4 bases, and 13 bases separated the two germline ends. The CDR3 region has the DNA TGTGCCAGCAGCTCCCCAGGTTCTGTAGAGACCCAGTACTTC. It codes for CASSSPGSVETQYF.

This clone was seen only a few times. The CDR3 DNA reads as TGCAGCGCGGGACAAGGAGACCAGCCCCAGCATTTT. As protein: CSAGQGDQPQHF. This chain joins TRBV29-1 and TRBJ1-5, with D possibly TRBD1 on 6 matching bases. The CDR3 is 12 amino acids. CDR1 and CDR2 from the germline V gene are SQVTM and ANQGSEA. The V end was cut by 7 bases, the J end by 7 bases, with 14 bases between.

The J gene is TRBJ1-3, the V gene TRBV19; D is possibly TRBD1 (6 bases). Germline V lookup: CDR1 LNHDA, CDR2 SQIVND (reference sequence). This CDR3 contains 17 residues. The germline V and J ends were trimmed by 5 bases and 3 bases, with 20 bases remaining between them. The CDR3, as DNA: TGTGCCAGTAGTCACCGTCAAAACAGGGTTTTTGGAAACACCATATATTTT. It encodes CASSHRQNRVFGNTIYF.

Written as DNA, the CDR3 is TGTGCCAGCAGTCGGGACAATTCAGTGCAGAACACCATATATTTT. Translating it yields CASSRDNSVQNTIYF. The chain employs TRBV2 and TRBJ1-3; D perhaps matches TRBD1 (6 bases). With 5 bases removed from V and 7 bases from J, the gap between germline ends came to 18 bases. In germline, CDR1 is SNHLY, CDR2 FYNNEI. This CDR3 has 15 residues.